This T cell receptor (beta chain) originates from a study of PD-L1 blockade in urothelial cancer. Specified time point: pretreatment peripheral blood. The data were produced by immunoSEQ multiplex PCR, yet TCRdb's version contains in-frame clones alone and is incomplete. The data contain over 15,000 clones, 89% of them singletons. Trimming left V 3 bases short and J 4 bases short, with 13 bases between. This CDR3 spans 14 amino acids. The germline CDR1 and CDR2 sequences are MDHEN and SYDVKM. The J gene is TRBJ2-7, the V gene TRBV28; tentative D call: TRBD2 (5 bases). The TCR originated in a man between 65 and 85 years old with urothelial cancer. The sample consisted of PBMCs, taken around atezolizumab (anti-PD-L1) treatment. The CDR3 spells CASSLTTGRYEQYF. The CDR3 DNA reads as TGTGCCAGCAGTTTGACTACGGGCAGGTACGAGCAGTACTTC.